This T cell receptor (beta chain) emerged from a study of cytomegalovirus exposure and HLA in healthy donors. Whole-study findings and limits: Sequencing had likely introduced a cluster of highly shared sequence variants as an artifact. Three chains linked to CMV were shown in vitro to be specific for CMV antigens.

With V trimmed by 6 bases and J by 0 bases, 5 bases remained unmatched. The CDR3 extends over 15 amino acids. CDR1 is MNHEY and CDR2 is SVGAGI in the germline V gene. The PCR had 60 Vbeta and 13 Jbeta primers. Sequencing used immunoSEQ multiplex PCR; TCRdb keeps in-frame clones, though not all of them. The specimen's table records tens of thousands of clones. Worth noting for this clone: Its target is not known.

The sequencing sample was made of PBMCs. The rearrangement uses TRBV6-5 and TRBJ2-7; 10 bases are shared with TRBD1. The receptor comes from a woman aged 60-75 years in good health and CMV-seropositive. The CDR3 DNA is TGTGCCAGCAGAGATGGACAGGGGGTCTCCTACGAGCAGTACTTC. This encodes CASRDGQGVSYEQYF.